A single sample gave rise to the 32 T cell receptor beta chains below, sequenced in a study of tumor and adjacent non-tumor tissue in lung cancer. This sample's RNA came from whole unsorted tissue. A modified ARM-PCR protocol with three rounds of nested PCR amplified TCRbeta. TCRdb passed the multiplex PCR reads through MiXCR, listing each CDR3 protein once. This sample carries 71,000 or so distinct CDR3 sequences, roughly 76% of them seen once, and the ten largest clones take about an eighth. Sequencing was carried out using lung tumor tissue. The receptors originated from a woman aged 50 to 60 with non-small cell lung cancer.

V is TRBV6-1 and J is TRBJ2-3; 10 nucleotides align to TRBD2. CDR1 is MNHNS, CDR2 SASEGT, per germline. CDR3 length equals 14 residues. V shed 9 bases, J shed 2 bases, and the junction held 5 bases outside the gene matches. This CDR3 reads CASRSGRDTDTQYF. CDR3 bases: TGTGCCAGTAGAAGCGGGAGGGACACAGATACGCAGTATTTT.

Details on this clonotype: At one end, the junction sequence differs from germline, possibly due to a read error. The CDR3 spells CASIQTINRQFF. The CDR3 DNA reads as TGCGCCAGCATCCAAACCATCAATCGGCAGTTCTTC. The J gene is TRBJ2-1, the V gene TRBV4-1, with D uncertain. The CDR3 sequence is 12 residues long. CDR1 and CDR2 from the germline V gene are MGHRA and YSYEKL.

About this clonotype itself: One junction end does not reproduce the germline sequence, and a read error may be involved. V and J are TRBV5-6 and TRBJ2-3; D is perhaps TRBD1 (5 bases). The CDR3 consists of 14 residues. Looked up from germline, CDR1 is SGHDT and CDR2 is YYEEEE. The CDR3 nucleotides are TGTCCCAGCAGCTTGAGTGGTAGAACAGGTACGCAGTATTTT. It yields the protein CPSSLSGRTGTQYF.

Remarks on this clonotype: Mismatch with germline at one junction end may stem from a read error. This chain connects TRBV28 to TRBJ2-1; unclear D gene. The CDR3 runs 16 residues. Germline lookup yields CDR1 MDHEN and CDR2 SYDVKM. The chain's CDR3 is CVSKPHRNSIYNEQFF. In nucleotides, the CDR3 is TGTGTCAGCAAACCTCACCGGAACAGCATATACAATGAGCAGTTCTTC. The variable domain in full, completed from reference TRBV28 and TRBJ2-1, reads DVKVTQSSRYLVKRTGEKVFLECVQDMDHENMFWYRQDPGLGLRLIYFSYDVKMKEKGDIPEGYSVSREKKERFSLILESASTNQTSMYLCVSKPHRNSIYNEQFFGPGTRLTVL.

The CDR3 is CAISSTGENNEQFF. The CDR3 region has the DNA TGTGCCATCAGTTCTACGGGTGAAAACAATGAGCAGTTCTTC. This chain joins TRBV10-3 and TRBJ2-1, with D hard to call. CDR3 length: 14 residues. Trimming shortened V by 5 bases and J by 5 bases, and 13 bases separated the two germline ends. Per the germline V gene, CDR1 is ENHRY and CDR2 is SYGVKD.

As for this clonotype: As the CDR3 is not closed by the conserved phenylalanine or tryptophan, this likely results from a read error. V usage is TRBV20-1 and J usage is TRBJ2-3, with 7 bases fitting TRBD2. V was pared by 6 bases and J by 4 bases, with 7 bases of the junction left unmatched. This CDR3 contains 13 residues. Germline CDR1 and CDR2: DFQATT and SNEGSKA (reference sequence). CDR3: CSARTSVPDTQYL. The CDR3 DNA follows: TGCAGTGCCCGGACTAGTGTCCCAGATACGCAGTATCTT.

This clonotype was seen more than once but under ten times. This chain connects TRBV7-2 to TRBJ2-2, with 11 bases aligning to TRBD1. The CDR3 spans 16 residues. J lost 4 bases, V lost 3 bases, and 4 bases had no gene match. CDR1 is SGHTA and CDR2 is FQGNSA in the germline V gene. The CDR3 DNA sequence: TGTGCCAGCAGCTTGGGGACAGGGGGAGGCACCGGGGAGCTGTTTTTT. Amino acid sequence: CASSLGTGGGTGELFF.

As regards this clonotype: This likely comes from a read error, as the CDR3 has no conserved phenylalanine or tryptophan at its end. It is unclear where the CDR3 begins or ends on the DNA, so no DNA is shown, and the CDR3 is as TCRdb lists it. The chain carries TRBV6-5 and TRBJ2-7; the table names TRBD2, a call not compared with the DNA. Germline loops: CDR1 MNHEY, CDR2 SVGAGI. The CDR3 totals 14 residues, both ends included. Here the CDR3 reads CASRWNSRTYEEYY.

A note on this clonotype: Mismatch with germline at one junction end may stem from a read error. V gene TRBV11-2 combines with J gene TRBJ2-7; possible D gene TRBD2, 6 bases. The CDR3 consists of 15 residues. Germline V gene sequence: CDR1 SGHAT, CDR2 FQNNGV. The CDR3 DNA reads TGTGCCAGCAGCCGTTGGGCTAGCGATTCCTACGAGGAGTACTTC. Its translation: CASSRWASDSYEEYF. The variable domain in full, with the rest retrieved from reference TRBV11-2 and TRBJ2-7, is EAGVAQSPRYKIIEKRQSVAFWCNPISGHATLYWYQQILGQGPKLLIQFQNNGVVDDSQLPKDRFSAERLKGVDSTLKIQPAKLEDSAVYLCASSRWASDSYEEYFGPGTRLTVT.

Turning to this clonotype: A much larger clone is a single base away; this may be a read error. This chain uses TRBV2 with TRBJ2-3; TRBD2 aligns across 11 bases. This CDR3 contains 15 residues. In germline, CDR1 is SNHLY, CDR2 FYNNEI. CDR3: CASKRLAGSTDMQYF. The CDR3 nucleotides are TGTGCCAGCAAAAGACTAGCGGGAAGCACAGATATGCAGTATTTT.

In this sample, this clonotype turned up a few times. V usage is TRBV15 and J usage is TRBJ2-3; 8 nucleotides line up with TRBD2. Per the germline V gene, CDR1 is LNHNV and CDR2 is YYDKDF (reference sequence). The length of the CDR3 is 16 residues. Trimming removed 1 base from V and 2 bases from J; junction bases left unmatched: 5. CDR3 in DNA: TGTGCCACCAGCAGAGGAGCGGGAGTAATCACAGATACGCAGTATTTT. Translation: CATSRGAGVITDTQYF.

Notes on this clonotype: It may be a read error: a sequence one base away is much more abundant. The rearrangement uses TRBV12-3 or TRBV12-4 and TRBJ2-5; 7 bases line up with TRBD2. The CDR3 has 13 amino acids. Here the CDR3 reads CASTLSPGGTQYF. Written as DNA, the CDR3 is TGTGCCAGCACTTTAAGTCCGGGAGGGACCCAGTACTTC.

With regard to this clonotype: The CDR3 carries no conserved terminal phenylalanine or tryptophan, so it likely arises from a read error. The chain links TRBV4-2 to TRBJ2-1, with TRBD1 matching over 9 bases. This CDR3 region has 16 residues. Germline loops: CDR1 LGHNA, CDR2 YNFKEQ. The CDR3 protein is CASSQEWGQGGDEQFV. The CDR3 nucleotides read TGTGCCAGCAGTCAAGAATGGGGACAGGGCGGGGATGAGCAGTTCGTC.

In regard to this clonotype: Germline is not matched at one junction end, which may reflect a read error. The chain has TRBV11-1 and TRBJ1-1; no clear D. The CDR3 runs to 15 residues. Germline CDR1 and CDR2: SGHAT and FQDESV (reference sequence). The DNA for the CDR3 is TGTGCCAGTAACTCCGAGGACTGGTTGAATACTGAAGCTTTCTTT. Residues: CASNSEDWLNTEAFF.

Concerning this clonotype: Given the absence of the conserved phenylalanine or tryptophan at the CDR3 end, a read error is likely. The chain links TRBV20-1 to TRBJ2-1, with D tentatively TRBD1 (5 bases). Trimming pared 1 base from V and 5 bases from J, leaving 18 bases between. The CDR3 is made up of 16 amino acids. CDR1 and CDR2 (germline): DFQATT, SNEGSKA (reference sequence). The CDR3 here is CSARAGPRQSNNEQFS. DNA for the CDR3: TGCAGTGCTAGAGCCGGCCCCAGACAGAGTAACAATGAGCAGTTCTCC.

About this clonotype: No conserved phenylalanine or tryptophan ends this CDR3, so it is likely a read error. The chain couples TRBV11-2 to TRBJ2-7, with a possible D match to TRBD2 (6 bases). This CDR3 has 14 residues. V was cut by 9 bases and J by 2 bases, with 17 bases left in between. Per the germline V gene, CDR1 is SGHAT and CDR2 is FQNNGV. This CDR3 is CARSPIAAPYEQYL. CDR3 sequence (DNA): TGTGCCAGGAGCCCCATAGCGGCACCCTACGAGCAGTACTTA.

V usage is TRBV6-2 or TRBV6-3 and J usage is TRBJ2-1; D is unresolved. The CDR3 runs 14 residues. Between the trimmed V and J ends, which lost 8 bases and 12 bases, there was a span of 23 bases. The germline V gene encodes CDR1 MNHEY and CDR2 SVGEGT. As DNA, the CDR3 is TGTGCCAGCGGTGGCAGAAAATTTTACAGTGGGCAGTTCTTC. Protein sequence: CASGGRKFYSGQFF.

In the case of this clonotype: One end of the junction does not line up with germline, which may come from a read error. The chain has TRBV11-1 and TRBJ2-1; unclear D gene. CDR1 and CDR2 (germline): SGHAT, FQDESV (reference sequence). The CDR3 sequence is 15 residues long. CDR3 bases: TGTGCCAGCAGCTTAGGGTGGGAAAGCTGCAATGAGCAATTCTTC. It is translated as CASSLGWESCNEQFF.

The rearrangement uses TRBV6-1 and TRBJ2-1; possibly TRBD1 for D (6 bases). V shed 7 bases and J shed 8 bases, with 24 bases lying between them. The CDR3 sequence is 16 residues long. The germline V gene encodes CDR1 MNHNS and CDR2 SASEGT. The CDR3 DNA reads as TGTGCCAGCAAGTGCCTAACAGGGTCCTTTGTACATGAGCAGTTCTTC. It is translated as CASKCLTGSFVHEQFF.

The chain recombines TRBV6-5 with TRBJ2-2, with 10 bases that match TRBD1. Per the germline V gene, CDR1 is MNHEY and CDR2 is SVGAGI. V dropped 6 bases and J dropped 14; count of bases not matched to a gene: 15. The CDR3 spans 15 residues. CDR3 coding DNA: TGTGCCAGCAGCCCCGACAGGGGGCGCACCGAGGAACTGTTTTTT. Encoded protein: CASSPDRGRTEELFF.

Turning to this clonotype: One end of the junction fails to match germline, which may point to a read error. The rearrangement links TRBV6-2 or TRBV6-3 to TRBJ1-1; D remains ambiguous. The germline V gene encodes CDR1 MNHEY and CDR2 SVGEGT. This CDR3 is 14 amino acids long. The CDR3: CASSYSTGNTDASF. The DNA of the CDR3 is TGTGCCAGCAGTTATTCGACGGGGAACACTGATGCTTCCTTT.

Note on this clonotype: As the CDR3 is not closed by the conserved phenylalanine or tryptophan, this likely results from a read error. The limits of the CDR3 on the DNA are not certain, so only TCRdb's listed CDR3 is given. The J gene is TRBJ2-7, the V gene TRBV11-2; TRBD2 is taken as the D call from the table, unchecked against the DNA. Ends included, the CDR3 has 15 residues. CDR1 is SGHAT, CDR2 FQNNGV, per germline. The CDR3 spells CASSSWVSGSYEQYS.

As to this clonotype: A junction end diverges from the germline sequence, so it may reflect a read error. The rearrangement uses TRBV29-1 and TRBJ1-2; unclear D gene. Germline V gives CDR1 SQVTM, CDR2 ANQGSEA. This CDR3 region has 11 residues. CDR3 in amino acids: CSVVLGHSYTF. In DNA form, the CDR3 reads TGCAGCGTTGTTCTGGGCCATAGCTACACGTTC.

The V gene is TRBV4-1, the J gene TRBJ2-7; 9 bases match TRBD2. With 7 bases clipped from V and 8 bases from J, the junction kept 15 bases outside the gene matches. The CDR3 contains 15 residues. Looked up from germline, CDR1 is MGHRA and CDR2 is YSYEKL. CDR3: CASNQLAGVRFKQYF. CDR3 in DNA: TGCGCCAGCAACCAGTTAGCGGGAGTGCGGTTCAAGCAGTACTTC.

Concerning this clonotype: A read error is likely, as this CDR3 ends without the conserved phenylalanine or tryptophan. This chain joins TRBV20-1 and TRBJ2-7; D gene ambiguous. V was trimmed by 7 bases and J by 6 bases, leaving 19 bases between them. CDR1 is DFQATT and CDR2 is SNEGSKA in the germline V gene (reference sequence). The CDR3 loop spans 13 amino acids. The CDR3 nucleotides read TGCAGTGTTGCTAGGTCTGGTATCGGCGAGCAGTACTTA. Amino acids: CSVARSGIGEQYL.

The rearrangement joins TRBV20-1 to TRBJ2-7, with D unclear. The ends were cut back, 6 bases at V and 2 bases at J, with 17 bases in the middle. Germline V lookup: CDR1 DFQATT, CDR2 SNEGSKA (reference sequence). CDR3 length: 14 amino acids. The DNA of the CDR3 is TGCAGTGCAAAAATCGGGCACGATGCCTACGAGCAGTACTTC. This encodes CSAKIGHDAYEQYF.

Comment on this clonotype: The final CDR3 position lacks the conserved phenylalanine or tryptophan, pointing to a likely read error. The CDR3: CSPNPGQDHNEQFL. The CDR3, as DNA: TGCAGTCCTAACCCGGGACAGGACCACAATGAGCAGTTCCTC. The chain couples TRBV20-1 to TRBJ2-1; 8 nucleotides line up with TRBD1. This CDR3 spans 14 amino acids. Germline values: CDR1 DFQATT, CDR2 SNEGSKA (reference sequence). V lost 8 bases to trimming and J lost 5 bases; unmatched junction nucleotides: 11.

The chain recombines TRBV11-1 with TRBJ2-3; 7 bases map to TRBD1. V lost 6 bases and J lost 15; bases outside the gene matches: 18. CDR1 is SGHAT and CDR2 is FQDESV in the germline V gene (reference sequence). The CDR3 runs to 14 residues. The CDR3 bases are TGTGCCAGCAGTATAGCTACAGGGGCTGATACGCGATATTTT. Its protein is CASSIATGADTRYF.

This clonotype was observed a handful of times. The chain links TRBV20-1 to TRBJ2-3; D is ambiguous. Gene TRBJ1-5 matches the end of the DNA better, so the J call may be wrong. Germline V gives CDR1 DFQATT, CDR2 SNEGSKA (reference sequence). The CDR3 contains 14 residues. CDR3 DNA sequence: TGCAGTGCTCCATTGAGCGGAGGCACAGATACGCAGCATTTT. This gives the protein CSAPLSGGTDTQHF.

Note on this clonotype: Mismatch with germline at one junction end may stem from a read error. The J gene is TRBJ1-5, the V gene TRBV20-1; D gene uncertain. This CDR3 comprises 13 residues. CDR1 and CDR2 from the germline V gene are DFQATT and SNEGSKA (reference sequence). The CDR3 spells CSDREHSNQLQHF. Here the CDR3 DNA reads TGCAGTGATAGAGAACATAGCAATCAGCTCCAGCATTTT.

As regards this clonotype: The junction departs from the called germline gene at one end, perhaps through a read error. The genes are TRBV4-1 and TRBJ1-5, with 10 nucleotides matching TRBD1. This CDR3 has 14 residues. Germline values: CDR1 MGHRA, CDR2 YSYEKL. The CDR3 coding sequence is TGCACCAGCAGCCAAGAGGACAGGGGGTTACCCCAGCATTTC. Translated, it gives CTSSQEDRGLPQHF.

With regard to this clonotype: Being one base from a much bigger clone, this may be a read error. This CDR3 fails to terminate in the conserved phenylalanine or tryptophan, so it likely reflects a read error. The rearrangement uses TRBV7-6 and TRBJ2-6; tentatively, D is TRBD1 (7 bases). Germline V lookup: CDR1 SGHVS, CDR2 FNYEAQ. The CDR3 extends over 18 amino acids. The V gene lost 1 base and the J gene lost 2 bases, with 15 bases spanning the gap. CDR3 protein: CASSLEVEGAAGANVLTI. The CDR3 nucleotides read TGTGCCAGCAGCTTAGAAGTGGAGGGGGCGGCTGGGGCCAACGTCCTGACTATC.